This T cell receptor (beta chain) was identified in a study of a mutant IDH1 vaccine in newly diagnosed glioma. At the level of the study: Patients came in for eight vaccinations, in weeks 1, 3, 5, 7, 11, 15, 19 and 23.

Here immunoSEQ multiplex PCR was the method, and the copy in TCRdb shows in-frame clones only, minus some. The data show tens of thousands of clones, with approximately 85% seen just once and over 0.7% held by the top ten. With regard to this clone: Its target is unknown.

Indicated time point: week 23, last vaccination. With topical imiquimod, each dose of the vaccine consisted of 300 ug of mutant IDH1 20-mer peptide. The CDR3 consists of 15 residues. CDR1 is SGDLS, CDR2 YYNGEE, per germline. Unmatched junction bases numbered 6, after V lost 2 bases and J lost 5 bases. Here the sequenced sample was PBMCs, taken from a glioma patient whose treatment included an IDH1 peptide vaccine. The chain is built from TRBV9 and TRBJ2-5, with 10 bases fitting TRBD2. The receptor comes from a woman between 45 and 60 years old with glioma. The CDR3 protein is CASSVVAGGWETQYF. The CDR3 region has the DNA TGTGCCAGCAGCGTCGTAGCGGGAGGTTGGGAGACCCAGTACTTC.